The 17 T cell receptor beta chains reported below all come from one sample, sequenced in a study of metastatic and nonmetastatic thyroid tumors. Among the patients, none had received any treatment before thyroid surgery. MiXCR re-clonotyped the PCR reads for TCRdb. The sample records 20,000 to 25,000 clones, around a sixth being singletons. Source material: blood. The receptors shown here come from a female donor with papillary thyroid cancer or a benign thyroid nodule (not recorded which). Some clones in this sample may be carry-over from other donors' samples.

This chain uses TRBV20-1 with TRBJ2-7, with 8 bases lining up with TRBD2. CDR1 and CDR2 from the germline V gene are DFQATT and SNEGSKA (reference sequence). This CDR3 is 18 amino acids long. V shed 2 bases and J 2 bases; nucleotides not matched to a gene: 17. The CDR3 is CSARPHPSSGPSTYEQYF. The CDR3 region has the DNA TGCAGTGCTAGACCGCACCCTTCTAGCGGGCCCTCGACCTACGAGCAGTACTTC.

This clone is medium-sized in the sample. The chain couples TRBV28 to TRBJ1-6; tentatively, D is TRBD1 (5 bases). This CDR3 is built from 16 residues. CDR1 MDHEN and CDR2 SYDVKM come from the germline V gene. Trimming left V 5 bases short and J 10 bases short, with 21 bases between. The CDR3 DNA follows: TGTGCCAGCAGTCCCTTCTTGGGGGGAATAAGGTCACCCCTCCACTTT. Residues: CASSPFLGGIRSPLHF.

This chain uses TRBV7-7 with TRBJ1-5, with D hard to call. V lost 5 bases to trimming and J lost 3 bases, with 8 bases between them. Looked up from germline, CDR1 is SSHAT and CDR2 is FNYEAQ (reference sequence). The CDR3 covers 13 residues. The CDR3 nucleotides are TGTGCCAGCAGCGAGGGCCTCAATCAGCCCCAGCATTTT. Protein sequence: CASSEGLNQPQHF.

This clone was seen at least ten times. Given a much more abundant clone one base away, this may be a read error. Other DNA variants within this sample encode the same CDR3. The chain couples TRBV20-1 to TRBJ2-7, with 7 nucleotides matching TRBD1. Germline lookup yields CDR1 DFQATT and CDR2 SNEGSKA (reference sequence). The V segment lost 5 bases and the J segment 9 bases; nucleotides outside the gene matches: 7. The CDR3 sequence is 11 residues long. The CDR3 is CSASRQGVQYF. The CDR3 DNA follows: TGCAGTGCTTCTCGACAGGGCGTGCAGTACTTC.

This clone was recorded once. CDR3 nucleotide sequence: TGCGCCAGCAGTTCAAGGACAGGGGGATATGGCTACACCTTC. This sequence encodes CASSSRTGGYGYTF. V and J are TRBV4-1 and TRBJ1-2, with 10 bases identical to TRBD1. The trim removed 6 bases at V and 5 bases at J, leaving 6 bases unmatched. Germline V lookup: CDR1 MGHRA, CDR2 YSYEKL. This CDR3 contains 14 residues.

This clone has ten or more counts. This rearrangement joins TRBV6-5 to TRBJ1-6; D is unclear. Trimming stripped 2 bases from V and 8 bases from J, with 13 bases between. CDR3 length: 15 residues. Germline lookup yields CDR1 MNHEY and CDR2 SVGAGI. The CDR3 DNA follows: TGTGCCAGCAGTTACCCGGGAAGTAAGGATTCACCCCTCCACTTT. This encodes CASSYPGSKDSPLHF.

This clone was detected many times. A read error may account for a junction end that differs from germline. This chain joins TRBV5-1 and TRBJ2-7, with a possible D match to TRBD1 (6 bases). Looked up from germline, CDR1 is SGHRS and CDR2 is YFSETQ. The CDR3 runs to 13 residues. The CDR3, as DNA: TGCGCCAGCAGCTTGGGTAACAGGGACATCTTATTCTTC. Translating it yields CASSLGNRDILFF.

CDR3 bases: TGTGCCAGCAGCTGGGGTCTGGATGCGAGTATGCAGTTCTTC. As protein: CASSWGLDASMQFF. The gene calls are TRBV5-4 and TRBJ2-1, with no clear D. Germline CDR1 reads SGHNT; CDR2 reads YYREEE (reference sequence). The ends were cut back, 3 bases at V and 12 bases at J, with 19 bases in the middle. CDR3 length: 14 amino acids.

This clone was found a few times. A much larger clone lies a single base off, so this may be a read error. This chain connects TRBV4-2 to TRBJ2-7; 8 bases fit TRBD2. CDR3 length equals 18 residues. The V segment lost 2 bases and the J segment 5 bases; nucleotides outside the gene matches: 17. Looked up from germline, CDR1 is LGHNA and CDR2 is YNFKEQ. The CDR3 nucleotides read TGTGCCAGCAGCCAAACTCGAGGGGGGGGACTAGGGAACAACGAGCAGTACTTC. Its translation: CASSQTRGGGLGNNEQYF.

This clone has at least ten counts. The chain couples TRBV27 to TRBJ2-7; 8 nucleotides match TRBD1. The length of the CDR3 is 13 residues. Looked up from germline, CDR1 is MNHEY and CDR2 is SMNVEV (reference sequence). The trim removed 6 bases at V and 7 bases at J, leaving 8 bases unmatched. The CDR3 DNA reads TGTGCCAGCAGACAGCAGGGGGCGGGAGAGCAGTACTTC. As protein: CASRQQGAGEQYF.

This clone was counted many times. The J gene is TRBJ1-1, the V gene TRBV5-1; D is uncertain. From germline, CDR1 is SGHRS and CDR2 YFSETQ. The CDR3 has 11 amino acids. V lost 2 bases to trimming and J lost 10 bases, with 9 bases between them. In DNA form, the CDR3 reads TGCGCCAGCAGCTTTATGGATAGAGCTTTCTTT. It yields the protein CASSFMDRAFF.

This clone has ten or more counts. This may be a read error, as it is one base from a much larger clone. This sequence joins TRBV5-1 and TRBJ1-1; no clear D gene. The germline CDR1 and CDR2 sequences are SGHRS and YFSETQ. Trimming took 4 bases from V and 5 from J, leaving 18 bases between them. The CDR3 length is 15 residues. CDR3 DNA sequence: TGCGCCAGCAGCCGGAGCTACGAGAGTAAGACTGAAGCTTTCTTT. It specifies CASSRSYESKTEAFF.

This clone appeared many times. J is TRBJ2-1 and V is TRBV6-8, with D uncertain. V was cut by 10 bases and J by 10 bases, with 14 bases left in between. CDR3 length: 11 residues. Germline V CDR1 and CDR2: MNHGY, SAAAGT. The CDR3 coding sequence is TGTGCCATCTATCTTAGGCGGGAGCAGTTCTTC. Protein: CAIYLRREQFF.

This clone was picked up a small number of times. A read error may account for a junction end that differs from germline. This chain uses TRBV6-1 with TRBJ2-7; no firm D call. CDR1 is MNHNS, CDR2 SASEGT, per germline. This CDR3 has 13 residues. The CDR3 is CASSEGPSYEQYF. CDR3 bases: TGTGCCAGCAGCGAAGGACCCAGCTACGAGCAGTACTTC.

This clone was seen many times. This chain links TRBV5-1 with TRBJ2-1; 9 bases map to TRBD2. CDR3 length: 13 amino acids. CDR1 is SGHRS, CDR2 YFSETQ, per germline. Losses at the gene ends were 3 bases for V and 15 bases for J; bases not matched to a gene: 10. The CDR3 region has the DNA TGCGCCAGCAGCTCGACTAGCGGAGCCACGGGGTTCTTC. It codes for CASSSTSGATGFF.

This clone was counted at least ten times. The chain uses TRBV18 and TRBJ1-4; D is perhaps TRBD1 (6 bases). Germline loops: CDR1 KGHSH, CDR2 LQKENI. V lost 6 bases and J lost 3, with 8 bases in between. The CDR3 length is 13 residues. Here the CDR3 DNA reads TGTGCCAGCTCCAGGGGATCTAATGAAAAACTGTTTTTT. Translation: CASSRGSNEKLFF.

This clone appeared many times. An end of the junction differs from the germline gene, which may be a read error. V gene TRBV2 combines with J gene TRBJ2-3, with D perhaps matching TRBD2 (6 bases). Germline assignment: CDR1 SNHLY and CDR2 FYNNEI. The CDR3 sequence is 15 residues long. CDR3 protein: CASSEGLVGTDMQYF. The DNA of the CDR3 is TGTGCCAGCAGTGAAGGACTAGTAGGCACAGATATGCAGTATTTT.